The T cell receptor (beta chain) under discussion was sequenced for a study of glioma-infiltrating T cells after dendritic cell vaccination. Germline V gene lookup returns CDR1 KGHSH and CDR2 LQKENI. CDR3 length: 15 residues. V lost 0 bases and J lost 0, with 7 bases in between. Repertoires were generated with immunoSEQ multiplex PCR, while TCRdb's copy carries only in-frame clones and drops some. The sample holds 93,000 or so clones, 75% to 85% seen once. This clone was observed a handful of times. This specimen was blood, taken before dendritic cell vaccination. V is TRBV18 and J is TRBJ2-3; D is undetermined. The clonotype was recovered from a human donor with glioblastoma. The CDR3 DNA sequence: TGTGCCAGCTCACCACCGTACAGAAGCACAGATACGCAGTATTTT. It specifies CASSPPYRSTDTQYF.